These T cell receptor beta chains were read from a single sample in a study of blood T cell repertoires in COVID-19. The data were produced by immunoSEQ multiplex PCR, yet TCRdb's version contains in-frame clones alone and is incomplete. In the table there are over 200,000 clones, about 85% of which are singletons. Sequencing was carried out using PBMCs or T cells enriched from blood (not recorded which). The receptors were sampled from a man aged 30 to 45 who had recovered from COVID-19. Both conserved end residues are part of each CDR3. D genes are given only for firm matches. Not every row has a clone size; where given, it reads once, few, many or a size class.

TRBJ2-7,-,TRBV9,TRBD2,TGTGCCAGCAGCTCGACTAGCGGGAGAGGTGAGCAGTACTTC,CASSSTSGRGEQYF
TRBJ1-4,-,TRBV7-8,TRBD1,TGTGCCAGCAGCCCGGGACAGGGAAGGGGACTGTTTTTT,CASSPGQGRGLFF
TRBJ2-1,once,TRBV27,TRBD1,TGTGCCAGCAGAAGGGACAGCTCCTACAATGAGCAGTTCTTC,CASRRDSSYNEQFF
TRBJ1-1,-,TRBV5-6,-,TGTGCCAGCAGCTTGTTGACAGGCCTCATGAACACTGAAGCTTTCTTT,CASSLLTGLMNTEAFF
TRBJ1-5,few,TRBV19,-,TGTGCCAGTAGTATAGGTGGGCTTGCATTTACTAGCAATCAGCCCCAGCATTTT,CASSIGGLAFTSNQPQHF
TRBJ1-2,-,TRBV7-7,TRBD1,TGTGCTAGCAGCTTAGTTACCAGGGGGCGATTTGGCTACACCTTC,CASSLVTRGRFGYTF
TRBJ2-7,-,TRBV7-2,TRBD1,TGTGCCAGCCGCCGGGACAGCTCCTACGAGCAGTACTTC,CASRRDSSYEQYF
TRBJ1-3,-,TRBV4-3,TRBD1,TGCGCCAGCAGCCAAGCAACAGGGGGCTCTGGAAACACCATATATTTT,CASSQATGGSGNTIYF
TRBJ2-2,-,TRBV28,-,TGTGCCCTCGGGGCCGGGGAGCTGTTTTTT,CALGAGELFF
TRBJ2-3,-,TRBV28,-,TGTGCCAGCAGGGGTGCGGGGTGGGAGAGGACAGATACGCAGTATTTT,CASRGAGWERTDTQYF
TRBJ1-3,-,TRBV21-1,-,TGTGCCAGCAGCAAAGACAGGCTTATGGGAAACACCATATATTTT,CASSKDRLMGNTIYF
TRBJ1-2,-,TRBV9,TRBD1,TGTGCCAGCAGCGACTCGACAGGGGTCTATGGCTACACCTTC,CASSDSTGVYGYTF
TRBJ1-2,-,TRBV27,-,TGTGCCAGCAGTCCCGGTTGGGGAGGAGTGAACTATGGCTACACCTTC,CASSPGWGGVNYGYTF
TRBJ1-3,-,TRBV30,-,TGTGCCTGGAGTGAGAATAGACTATTCTCTGGAAACACCATATATTTT,CAWSENRLFSGNTIYF
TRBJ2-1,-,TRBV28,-,TGTGCCAGTGGGGTGCGGGCGAATGAGCAGTTCTTC,CASGVRANEQFF
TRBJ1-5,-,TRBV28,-,TGTGCCAGCAGTTTCGCAGGCAATCAGCCCCAGCATTTT,CASSFAGNQPQHF
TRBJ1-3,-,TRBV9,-,TGTGCCAGCAGCGATGGGACAAGATCCGGAAACACCATATATTTT,CASSDGTRSGNTIYF
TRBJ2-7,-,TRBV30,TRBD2,TGTGCCTGGAACCTCCTAGCGGGGTACGAGCAGTACTTC,CAWNLLAGYEQYF
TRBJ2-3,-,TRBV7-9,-,TGTGCCAGCAGCCTCCCCGGGGCAGATACGCAGTATTTT,CASSLPGADTQYF
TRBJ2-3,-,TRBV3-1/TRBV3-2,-,TGTGCCAGCAGCCCTACAGGGTCAGATACGCAGTATTTT,CASSPTGSDTQYF
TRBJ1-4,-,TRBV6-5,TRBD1,TGTGCCAGCAGAAGACAGGGAGGAAATGAAAAACTGTTTTTT,CASRRQGGNEKLFF
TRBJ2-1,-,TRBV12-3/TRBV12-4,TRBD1,TGTGCCAGCAGCGGACAGGGGGTAAATGAGCAGTTCTTC,CASSGQGVNEQFF
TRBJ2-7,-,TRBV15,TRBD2,TGTGCCACCAGCAGAGGGGCGCTAGCGGGCACCTACGAGCAGTACTTC,CATSRGALAGTYEQYF
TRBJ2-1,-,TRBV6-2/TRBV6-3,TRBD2,TGTGCCAGCAGTTATGGGATGGTCGGGGGGGCTACGTACAATGAGCAGTTCTTC,CASSYGMVGGATYNEQFF
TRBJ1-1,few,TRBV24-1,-,TGTGCCACCAGTGAACTTCTGCGGGACACTGAAGCTTTCTTT,CATSELLRDTEAFF
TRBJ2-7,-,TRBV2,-,TGTGCCAGCAGTCTCGGCACTGAGAGCTTCTCGGGGGAGCAGTACTTC,CASSLGTESFSGEQYF
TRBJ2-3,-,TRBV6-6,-,TGTGCCAGCAGTTACAATGGGGCTGGCACAGATACGCAGTATTTT,CASSYNGAGTDTQYF
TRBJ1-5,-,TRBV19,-,TGTGCCAGTAGTATACGGTTAATCAATCAGCCCCAGCATTTT,CASSIRLINQPQHF
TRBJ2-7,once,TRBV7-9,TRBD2,TGTGCCAGCAGCTTAGAGGCTAGCGGGAGTTCCTACGAGCAGTACTTC,CASSLEASGSSYEQYF
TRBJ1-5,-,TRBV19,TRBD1,TGTGCCAGTAGTATATCGGGACAGGGGCTTGTGGTGCGCAATCAGCCCCAGCATTTT,CASSISGQGLVVRNQPQHF
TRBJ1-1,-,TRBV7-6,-,TGTGCCAGCAGCTTAGTGGCAGGTGACCCAGCTTTCTTT,CASSLVAGDPAFF
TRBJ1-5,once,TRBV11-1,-,TGTGCCAGCAGCCCGACAGTGGGTCAGCCCCAGCATTTT,CASSPTVGQPQHF
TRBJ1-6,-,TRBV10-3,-,TGTGCCATCAGTGAGCAGAATAATTCACCCCTCCACTTT,CAISEQNNSPLHF
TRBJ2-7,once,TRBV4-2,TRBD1,TGTGCCAGCAGCCAAGTTACAGGGGAATCTTACGAGCAGTACTTC,CASSQVTGESYEQYF
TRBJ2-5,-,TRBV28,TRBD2,TGTGCCAGCAGTTCCTTAGCGGGGACCCAAGAGACCCAGTACTTC,CASSSLAGTQETQYF
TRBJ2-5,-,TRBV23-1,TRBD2,TGCGCCAGCAGTCAATCGACGGGGGGGGTTCGAGAGACCCAGTACTTC,CASSQSTGGVRETQYF
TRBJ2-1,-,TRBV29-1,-,TGCAGCGCTAAGAGAGCGGCCAGCTCCTACAATGAGCAGTTCTTC,CSAKRAASSYNEQFF
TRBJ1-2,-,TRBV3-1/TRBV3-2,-,TGTGCCAGCAGCCACTCGGGTTATGGAAGTGGCTACACCTTC,CASSHSGYGSGYTF
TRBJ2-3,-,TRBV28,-,TGTGCCACAGAGCTAGGGGGTTACACAGATACGCAGTATTTT,CATELGGYTDTQYF
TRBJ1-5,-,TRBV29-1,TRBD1,TGCAGCGCCGTAACAGGGGCGGGTCAGCCCCAGCATTTT,CSAVTGAGQPQHF
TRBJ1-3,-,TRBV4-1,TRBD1,TGCGCCAGCAGCCCGGGACAGGCCCGCGGGACTGGAAACACCATATATTTT,CASSPGQARGTGNTIYF
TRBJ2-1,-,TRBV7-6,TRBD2,TGTGCCAGCAGCCCCCCGGGAGCGGGGGTTACCAATGAGCAGTTCTTC,CASSPPGAGVTNEQFF
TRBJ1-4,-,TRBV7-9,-,TGTGCCAGCAGCACTACGAGCGGTGTGGCTGGGGAAAAACTGTTTTTT,CASSTTSGVAGEKLFF
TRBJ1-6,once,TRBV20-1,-,TGCAGTGCGGGGGGGGAGGAATCCCTCCACTTT,CSAGGEESLHF
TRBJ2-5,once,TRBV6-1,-,TGTGCCAGCAGCCCTTCCGGGGCCCAGTACTTC,CASSPSGAQYF
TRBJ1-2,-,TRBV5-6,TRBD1,TGTGCCAGCAGCACGGGACAGATTGGCTACACCTTC,CASSTGQIGYTF